Below are 2 T cell receptor beta chains sequenced from a single sample in a study of technical replicates of blood from several donors. Data came from immunoSEQ multiplex PCR; TCRdb stores just in-frame clones and leaves some out. Of about 84,000 clones in the sample, approximately 93% were seen once. Source material: T cells isolated from PBMCs. These receptors all come from a human donor in good health.

The J gene is TRBJ2-2, the V gene TRBV18; 10 nucleotides align to TRBD1. V was pared by 3 bases and J by 0 bases, with 1 base of the junction left unmatched. The CDR3 consists of 16 residues. Per the germline V gene, CDR1 is KGHSH and CDR2 is LQKENI. CDR3 nucleotides: TGTGCCAGCTCACCGGGACAGGGGACGAACACCGGGGAGCTGTTTTTT. Translating it yields CASSPGQGTNTGELFF.

The chain links TRBV18 to TRBJ2-3; 10 bases are shared with TRBD2. With V trimmed by 3 bases and J by 6 bases, 6 bases remained unmatched. The germline CDR1 and CDR2 sequences are KGHSH and LQKENI. The CDR3 is 15 residues long. CDR3 DNA sequence: TGTGCCAGCTCACCCCTTAGCGGGAGGATGGATACGCAGTATTTT. Amino acids: CASSPLSGRMDTQYF.